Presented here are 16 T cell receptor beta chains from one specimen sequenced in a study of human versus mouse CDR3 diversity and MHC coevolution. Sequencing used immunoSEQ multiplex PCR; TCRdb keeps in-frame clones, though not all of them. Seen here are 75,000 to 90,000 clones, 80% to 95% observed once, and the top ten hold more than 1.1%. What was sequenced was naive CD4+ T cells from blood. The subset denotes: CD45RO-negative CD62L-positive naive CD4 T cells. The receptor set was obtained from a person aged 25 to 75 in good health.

The CDR3 DNA reads TGTGCCATCAGTGAGACTAGACAGGCTAACACTGAAGCTTTCTTT. This gives the protein CAISETRQANTEAFF. This chain connects TRBV10-3 to TRBJ1-1, with a tentative D call TRBD1 (6 bases). Looked up from germline, CDR1 is ENHRY and CDR2 is SYGVKD. The V and J ends lost 2 bases and 2 bases respectively, with 12 bases between them. The CDR3 extends over 15 amino acids.

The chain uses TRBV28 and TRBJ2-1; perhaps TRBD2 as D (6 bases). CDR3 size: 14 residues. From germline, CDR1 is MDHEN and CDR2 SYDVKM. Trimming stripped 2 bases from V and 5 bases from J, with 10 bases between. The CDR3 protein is CASSLLGTDNEQFF. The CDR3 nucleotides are TGTGCCAGCAGTTTACTTGGGACTGACAATGAGCAGTTCTTC.

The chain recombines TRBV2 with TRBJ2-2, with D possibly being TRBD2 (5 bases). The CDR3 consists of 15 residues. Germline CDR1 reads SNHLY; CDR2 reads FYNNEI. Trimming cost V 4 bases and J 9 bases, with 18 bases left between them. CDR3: CASSGWGDRARELFF. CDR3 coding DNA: TGTGCCAGCAGTGGGTGGGGAGACCGCGCCCGGGAGCTGTTTTTT.

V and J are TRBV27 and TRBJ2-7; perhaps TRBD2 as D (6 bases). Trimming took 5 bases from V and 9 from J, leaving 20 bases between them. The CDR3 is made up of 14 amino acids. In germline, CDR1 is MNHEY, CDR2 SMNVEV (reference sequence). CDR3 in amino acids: CASSPYFSNGGQYF. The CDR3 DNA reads TGTGCCAGCAGTCCCTATTTTTCAAACGGGGGGCAGTACTTC.

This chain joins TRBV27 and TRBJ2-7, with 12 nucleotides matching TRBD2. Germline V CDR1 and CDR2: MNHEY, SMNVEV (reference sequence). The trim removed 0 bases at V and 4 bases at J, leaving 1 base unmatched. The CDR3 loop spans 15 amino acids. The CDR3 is CASSLSGTSGYEQYF. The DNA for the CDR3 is TGTGCCAGCAGTTTATCCGGGACTAGCGGGTACGAGCAGTACTTC.

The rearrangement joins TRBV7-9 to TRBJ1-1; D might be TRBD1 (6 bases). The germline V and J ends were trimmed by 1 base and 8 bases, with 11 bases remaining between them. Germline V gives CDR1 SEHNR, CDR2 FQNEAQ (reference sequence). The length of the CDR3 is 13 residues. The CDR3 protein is CASSLDLDSEAFF. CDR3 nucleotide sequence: TGTGCCAGCAGCTTAGATCTGGACAGCGAAGCTTTCTTT.

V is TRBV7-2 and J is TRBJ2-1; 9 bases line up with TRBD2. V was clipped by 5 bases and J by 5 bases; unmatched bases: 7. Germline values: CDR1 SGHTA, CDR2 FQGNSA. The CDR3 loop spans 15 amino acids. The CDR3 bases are TGTGCCAGCAGCCCCATAGCGGGGGCCCACAATGAGCAGTTCTTC. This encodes CASSPIAGAHNEQFF.

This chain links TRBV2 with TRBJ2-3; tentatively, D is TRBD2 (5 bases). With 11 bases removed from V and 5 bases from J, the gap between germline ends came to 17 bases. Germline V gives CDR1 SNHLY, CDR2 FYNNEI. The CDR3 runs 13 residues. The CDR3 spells CAAARGNRDTQYF. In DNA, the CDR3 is TGTGCCGCAGCACGGGGAAATAGAGATACGCAGTATTTT. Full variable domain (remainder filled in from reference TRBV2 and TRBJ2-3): EPEVTQTPSHQVTQMGQEVILRCVPISNHLYFYWYRQILGQKVEFLVSFYNNEISEKSEIFDDQFSVERPDGSNFTLKIRSTKLEDSAMYFCAAARGNRDTQYFGPGTRLTVL.

CDR3 DNA sequence: TGTGCCAGTAGTCCGACAGGGCCGCGGAATGAGCAGTTCTTC. Protein product: CASSPTGPRNEQFF. The rearrangement uses TRBV19 and TRBJ2-1, with TRBD1 matching 7 bases. In germline, CDR1 is LNHDA, CDR2 SQIVND (reference sequence). V trimming: 5 bases; J trimming: 7 bases; junction bases outside the gene matches: 8. The CDR3 is 14 residues long.

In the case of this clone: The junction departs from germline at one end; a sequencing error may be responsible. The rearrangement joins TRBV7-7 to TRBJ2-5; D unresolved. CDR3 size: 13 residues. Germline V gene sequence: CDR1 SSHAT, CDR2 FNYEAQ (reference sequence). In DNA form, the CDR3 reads TGTGCTAGCAGCTTATATATGTGGCAGACCCAGTACTTC. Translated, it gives CASSLYMWQTQYF.

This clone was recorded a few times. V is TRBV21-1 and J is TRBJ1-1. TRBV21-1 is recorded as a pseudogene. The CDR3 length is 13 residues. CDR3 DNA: TGTGCCAGCAGCAGCACTCGAACCCGAGGAGCTTTCTTT. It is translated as CASSSTRTRGAFF.

The CDR3 DNA is TGTGCCAGTAGTATGGGTACAGTGAGGGTCCAAAGCACAGATACGCAGTATTTT. This gives the protein CASSMGTVRVQSTDTQYF. The rearrangement links TRBV19 to TRBJ2-3, with D possibly matching TRBD2 (5 bases). The CDR3 length is 18 residues. The ends were cut back, 3 bases at V and 0 bases at J, with 19 bases in the middle. CDR1 and CDR2 from the germline V gene are LNHDA and SQIVND (reference sequence).

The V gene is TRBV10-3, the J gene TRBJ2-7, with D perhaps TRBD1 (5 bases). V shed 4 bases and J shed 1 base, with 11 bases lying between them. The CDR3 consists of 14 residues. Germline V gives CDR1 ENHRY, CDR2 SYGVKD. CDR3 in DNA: TGTGCCATCAGTGGACAGACGGCTTCCTACGAGCAGTACTTC. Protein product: CAISGQTASYEQYF.

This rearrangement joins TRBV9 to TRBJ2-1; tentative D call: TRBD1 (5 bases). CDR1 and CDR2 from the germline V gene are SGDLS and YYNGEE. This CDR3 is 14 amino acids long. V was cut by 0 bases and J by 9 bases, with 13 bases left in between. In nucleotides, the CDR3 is TGTGCCAGCAGCGTAGTCGAGGAAAGGGGTGAGCAGTTCTTC. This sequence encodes CASSVVEERGEQFF.

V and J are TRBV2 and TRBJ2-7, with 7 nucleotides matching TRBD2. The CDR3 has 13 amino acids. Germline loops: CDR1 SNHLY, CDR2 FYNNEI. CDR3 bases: TGTGCGGAGGGAGGGCCTTTCGGTGGCGAGCAGTACTTC. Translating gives CAEGGPFGGEQYF.

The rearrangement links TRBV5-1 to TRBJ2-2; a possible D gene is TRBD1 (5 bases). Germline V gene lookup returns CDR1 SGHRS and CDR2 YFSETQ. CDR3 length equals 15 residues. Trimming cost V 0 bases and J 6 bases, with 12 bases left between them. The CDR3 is CASSLVGVSAGELFF. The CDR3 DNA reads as TGCGCCAGCAGCTTGGTAGGGGTATCGGCCGGGGAGCTGTTTTTT.